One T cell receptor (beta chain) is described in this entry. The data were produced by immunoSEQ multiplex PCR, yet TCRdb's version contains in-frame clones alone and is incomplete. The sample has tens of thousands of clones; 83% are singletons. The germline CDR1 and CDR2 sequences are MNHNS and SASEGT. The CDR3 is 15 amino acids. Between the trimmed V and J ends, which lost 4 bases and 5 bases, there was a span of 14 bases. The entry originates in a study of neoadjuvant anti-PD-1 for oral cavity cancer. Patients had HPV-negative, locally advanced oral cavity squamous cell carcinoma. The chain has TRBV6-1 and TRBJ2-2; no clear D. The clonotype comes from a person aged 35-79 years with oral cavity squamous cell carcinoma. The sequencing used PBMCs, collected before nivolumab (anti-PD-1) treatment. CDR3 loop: CASSVGSAGTGELFF. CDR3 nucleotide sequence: TGTGCCAGCAGTGTAGGAAGCGCCGGGACCGGGGAGCTGTTTTTT.